Below are 12 T cell receptor beta chains sequenced from a single sample in a study of OX40 agonist ivuxolimab in advanced cancers. Libraries were prepared by immunoSEQ multiplex PCR; TCRdb keeps only in-frame clonotypes and omits some of them. The sample has about 35,000 clones, about 82% seen once. The sequenced sample was CD4+ or CD8+ T cells sorted from blood, obtained in a trial of the OX40 agonist ivuxolimab. The receptors derive from an adult with an advanced solid tumor such as melanoma, head and neck, liver or kidney cancer.

The chain uses TRBV7-2 and TRBJ2-3, with 10 bases aligning to TRBD2. CDR1 SGHTA and CDR2 FQGNSA come from the germline V gene. The V segment lost 5 bases and the J segment 1 base; nucleotides outside the gene matches: 3. This CDR3 region has 15 residues. The DNA for the CDR3 is TGTGCCAGCAGCCGGACTAGCGGACGCACAGATACGCAGTATTTT. Translation: CASSRTSGRTDTQYF.

The sample holds a few counts of this clone. The J gene is TRBJ1-1, the V gene TRBV5-4; a possible D gene is TRBD1 (6 bases). V dropped 3 bases and J dropped 6 bases, with 15 bases sitting between them. CDR1 is SGHNT, CDR2 YYREEE, per germline (reference sequence). The CDR3 length is 14 residues. CDR3 protein: CASSSPGQGPEAFF. The DNA of the CDR3 is TGTGCCAGCAGCTCACCGGGACAAGGCCCTGAAGCTTTCTTT.

CDR3 sequence: CASSYGYNEQFF. In nucleotides, the CDR3 is TGTGCCAGCAGCTATGGCTACAATGAGCAGTTCTTC. The chain is built from TRBV11-1 and TRBJ2-1, with unresolved D. This CDR3 comprises 12 residues. Trimming removed 4 bases at V and 3 bases at J, with 4 bases between. Germline V CDR1 and CDR2: SGHAT, FQDESV (reference sequence).

The chain links TRBV7-9 to TRBJ1-2; D is ambiguous. CDR1 and CDR2 from the germline V gene are SEHNR and FQNEAQ (reference sequence). V lost 1 base and J lost 0, with 9 bases in between. The CDR3 extends over 15 amino acids. CDR3 region: CASSLDVSSNYGYTF. CDR3 coding DNA: TGTGCCAGCAGCTTAGATGTAAGTTCTAACTATGGCTACACCTTC.

V is TRBV27 and J is TRBJ1-2; D possibly corresponds to TRBD1 (5 bases). The CDR3 has 15 amino acids. In germline, CDR1 is MNHEY, CDR2 SMNVEV (reference sequence). V was shortened by 1 base and J by 1 base, with 10 bases between the two germline ends. DNA for the CDR3: TGTGCCAGCAGTTTATTGTCAGGGTTTAACTATGGCTACACCTTC. Protein product: CASSLLSGFNYGYTF.

This clone came up a few times. This chain uses TRBV7-9 with TRBJ1-5; no clear D. V lost 1 base and J 9 bases, leaving 4 bases between the germline ends. This CDR3 has 11 amino acids. Germline V lookup: CDR1 SEHNR, CDR2 FQNEAQ (reference sequence). In DNA, the CDR3 is TGTGCCAGCAGCTTAGGTGGGCCCCAGCATTTT. Translated, it gives CASSLGGPQHF.

This chain joins TRBV16 and TRBJ1-2; a possible D gene is TRBD1 (5 bases). The V end was cut by 0 bases, the J end by 8 bases, with 16 bases between. Germline CDR1 and CDR2: KGHSY and FQNENV. The CDR3 totals 15 residues. The CDR3 loop is CASSQSRAARQGYTF. Written as DNA, the CDR3 is TGTGCCAGCAGCCAATCGAGGGCAGCCAGACAGGGCTACACCTTC. The variable domain in full, with the rest retrieved from reference TRBV16 and TRBJ1-2, is GEEVAQTPKHLVRGEGQKAKLYCAPIKGHSYVFWYQQVLKNEFKFLISFQNENVFDETGMPKERFSAKCLPNSPCSLEIQATKLEDSAVYFCASSQSRAARQGYTFGSGTRLTVV.

The chain recombines TRBV4-3 with TRBJ2-7; no clear D gene. CDR3 length: 15 residues. The germline V and J ends were trimmed by 0 bases and 1 base, with 10 bases remaining between them. Germline V gene sequence: CDR1 LGHNA, CDR2 YSLEER. CDR3 region: CASSQDLSVSYEQYF. For the CDR3, the DNA is TGCGCCAGCAGCCAAGATCTATCGGTTTCCTACGAGCAGTACTTC.

This clone has only a few counts. CDR3: CASSMTSGDIFYNEQFF. Written as DNA, the CDR3 is TGTGCCAGTAGTATGACTAGCGGGGATATTTTTTACAATGAGCAGTTCTTC. The rearrangement links TRBV19 to TRBJ2-1; 11 nucleotides line up with TRBD2. Germline-derived CDR1 and CDR2 are LNHDA and SQIVND (reference sequence). V dropped 3 bases and J dropped 4; count of bases not matched to a gene: 8. The CDR3 is 17 amino acids.

The rearrangement uses TRBV6-4 and TRBJ2-1; D is ambiguous. V shed 9 bases and J shed 1 base, with 10 bases lying between them. Germline CDR1 MRHNA, CDR2 SNTAGT. This CDR3 region has 13 residues. CDR3 in DNA: TGTGCCAGAGACTGCGAATCCTACAATGAGCAGTTCTTC. This encodes CARDCESYNEQFF.

The CDR3 DNA follows: TGTGCCAGCTACGCCCGCACTGAGCAGTTCTTC. Translation gives CASYARTEQFF. The gene calls are TRBV28 and TRBJ2-1; unclear D gene. V was trimmed by 8 bases and J by 9 bases, leaving 11 bases between them. The length of the CDR3 is 11 residues. The germline CDR1 and CDR2 sequences are MDHEN and SYDVKM.

The chain links TRBV7-9 to TRBJ2-2; 7 nucleotides match TRBD1. CDR1 is SEHNR, CDR2 FQNEAQ, per germline (reference sequence). V lost 4 bases, J lost 4 bases, and 12 bases stayed unmatched. This CDR3 region has 17 residues. The CDR3 bases are TGTGCCAGCAGCTCAACGACAAGAGACAGGGTCACCGGGGAGCTGTTTTTT. It translates to CASSSTTRDRVTGELFF.